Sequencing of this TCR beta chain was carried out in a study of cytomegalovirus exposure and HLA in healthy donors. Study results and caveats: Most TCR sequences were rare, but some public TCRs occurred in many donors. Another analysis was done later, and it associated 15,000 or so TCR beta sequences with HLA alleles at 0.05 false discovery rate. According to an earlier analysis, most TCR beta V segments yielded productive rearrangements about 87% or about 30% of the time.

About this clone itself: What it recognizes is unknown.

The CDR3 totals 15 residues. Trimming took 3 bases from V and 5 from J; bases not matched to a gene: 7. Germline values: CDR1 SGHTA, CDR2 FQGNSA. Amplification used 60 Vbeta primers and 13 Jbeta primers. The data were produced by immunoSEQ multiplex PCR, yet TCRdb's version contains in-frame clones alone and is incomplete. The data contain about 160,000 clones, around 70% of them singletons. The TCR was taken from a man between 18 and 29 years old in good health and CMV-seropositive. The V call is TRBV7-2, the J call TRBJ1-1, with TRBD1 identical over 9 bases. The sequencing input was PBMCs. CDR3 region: CASSFAQGAATEAFF. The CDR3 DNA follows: TGTGCCAGCAGCTTCGCACAGGGGGCGGCGACTGAAGCTTTCTTT.